This TCR beta chain was identified in a study of T-cell memory formation after mild COVID-19. Study-level information: TCR clusters showed largely donor specificity.

General study findings and limits: Pre-infection memory held some responding clones, suggesting pre-existing cross-reactive T cells responded. The authors left the SARS-CoV-2 specificity of second-wave clones peaking on day 37 unconfirmed.

TCRdb used MiXCR to reprocess the 5' RACE reads, holding one entry per CDR3 protein. This sample has approximately 200,000 distinct CDR3 sequences, with approximately 16% found just once. Comments on this clonotype: No antigen is known for it.

The germline gives CDR1 SGHTA, CDR2 FQGNSA. The CDR3 length is 13 residues. The ends were cut back, 3 bases at V and 0 bases at J, with 5 bases in the middle. This chain connects TRBV7-2 to TRBJ1-1; D gene uncertain. Specimen: PBMCs or a T cell subset sorted from them (not recorded which). This TCR derives from an adult woman who had mild COVID-19 (a few samples of this study predate the infection). Cell type and time point are not known. The CDR3 nucleotides are TGTGCCAGCAGCTTTCAGGTGAACACTGAAGCTTTCTTT. Translating it yields CASSFQVNTEAFF.